This T cell receptor (beta chain) is from a study of T cell responses to AZD1222 COVID-19 vaccine. Produced via immunoSEQ multiplex PCR; TCRdb's table is partial and in-frame only. The sample carries about 39,000 clones, 80% to 90% recorded once. CDR1 is SEHNR and CDR2 is FQNEAQ in the germline V gene (reference sequence). The CDR3 loop spans 14 amino acids. V was pared by 1 base and J by 1 base, with 7 bases between. The sequencing here drew on peripheral blood, taken 28 days after the second dose of the MenACWY control vaccine. The chain recombines TRBV7-9 with TRBJ2-5, with a weak D call TRBD2 (6 bases). The clonotype comes from an adult who received the MenACWY meningococcal vaccine as a control. CDR3 nucleotide sequence: TGTGCCAGCAGCTTAGGGGACTTCCAAGAGACCCAGTACTTC. Protein sequence: CASSLGDFQETQYF.